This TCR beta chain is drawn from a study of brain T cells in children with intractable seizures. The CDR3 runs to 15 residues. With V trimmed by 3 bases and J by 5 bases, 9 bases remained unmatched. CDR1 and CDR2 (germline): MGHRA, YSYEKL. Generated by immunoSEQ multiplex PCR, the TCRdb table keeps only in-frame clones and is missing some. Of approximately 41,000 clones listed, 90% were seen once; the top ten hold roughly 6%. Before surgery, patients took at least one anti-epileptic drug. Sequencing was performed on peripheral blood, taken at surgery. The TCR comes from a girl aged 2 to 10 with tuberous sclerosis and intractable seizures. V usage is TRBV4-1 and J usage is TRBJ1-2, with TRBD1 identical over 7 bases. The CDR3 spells CASSQVGTQGYGYTF. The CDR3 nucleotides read TGCGCCAGCAGCCAGGTGGGGACACAGGGGTATGGCTACACCTTC.